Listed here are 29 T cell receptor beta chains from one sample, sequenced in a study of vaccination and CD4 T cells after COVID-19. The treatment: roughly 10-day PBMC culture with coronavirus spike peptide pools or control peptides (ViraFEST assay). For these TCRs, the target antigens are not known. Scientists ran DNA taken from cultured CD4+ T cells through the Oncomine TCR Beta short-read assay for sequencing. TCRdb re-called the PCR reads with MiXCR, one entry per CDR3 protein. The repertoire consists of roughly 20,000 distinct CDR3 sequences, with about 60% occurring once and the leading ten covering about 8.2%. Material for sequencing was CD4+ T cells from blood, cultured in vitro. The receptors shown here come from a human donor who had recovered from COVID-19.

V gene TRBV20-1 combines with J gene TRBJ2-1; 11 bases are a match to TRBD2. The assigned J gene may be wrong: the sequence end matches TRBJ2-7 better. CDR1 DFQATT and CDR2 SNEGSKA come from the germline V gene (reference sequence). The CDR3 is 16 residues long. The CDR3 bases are TGCAGTGCCCGACTGGGACTAGCGGCGGAGTTGAGCGAGCAGTACTTC. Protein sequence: CSARLGLAAELSEQYF.

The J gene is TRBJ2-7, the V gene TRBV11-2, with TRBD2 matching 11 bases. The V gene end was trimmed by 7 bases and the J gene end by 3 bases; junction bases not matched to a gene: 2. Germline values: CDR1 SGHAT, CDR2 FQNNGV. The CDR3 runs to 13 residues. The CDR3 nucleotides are TGTGCCAGCAAGCTAGCGGGAGGCTACGAGCAGTACTTC. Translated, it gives CASKLAGGYEQYF.

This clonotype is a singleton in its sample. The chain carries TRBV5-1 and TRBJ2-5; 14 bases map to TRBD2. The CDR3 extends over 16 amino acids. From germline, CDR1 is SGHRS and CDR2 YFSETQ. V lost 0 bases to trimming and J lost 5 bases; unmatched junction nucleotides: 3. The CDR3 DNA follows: TGCGCCAGCAGCTTGGGCCGGACTAGCGGGAGGGAGACCCAGTACTTC. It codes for CASSLGRTSGRETQYF. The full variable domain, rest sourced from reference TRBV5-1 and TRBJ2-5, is KAGVTQTPRYLIKTRGQQVTLSCSPISGHRSVSWYQQTPGQGLQFLFEYFSETQRNKGNFPGRFSGRQFSNSRSEMNVSTLELGDSALYLCASSLGRTSGRETQYFGPGTRLLVL.

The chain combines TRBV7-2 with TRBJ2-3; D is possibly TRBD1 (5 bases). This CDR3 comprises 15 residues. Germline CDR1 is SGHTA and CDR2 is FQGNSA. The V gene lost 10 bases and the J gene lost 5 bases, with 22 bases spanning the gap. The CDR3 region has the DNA TGTGCCACCGCGCGTGGTGGGCTCCAGGGAGATACGCAGTATTTT. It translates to CATARGGLQGDTQYF.

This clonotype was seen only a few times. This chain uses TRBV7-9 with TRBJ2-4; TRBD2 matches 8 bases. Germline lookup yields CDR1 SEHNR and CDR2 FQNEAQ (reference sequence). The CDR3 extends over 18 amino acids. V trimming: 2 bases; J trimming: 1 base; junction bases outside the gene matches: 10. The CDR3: CASSLTYQGGGAKNIQYF. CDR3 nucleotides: TGTGCCAGCAGCTTAACCTACCAGGGCGGGGGGGCCAAAAACATTCAGTACTTC.

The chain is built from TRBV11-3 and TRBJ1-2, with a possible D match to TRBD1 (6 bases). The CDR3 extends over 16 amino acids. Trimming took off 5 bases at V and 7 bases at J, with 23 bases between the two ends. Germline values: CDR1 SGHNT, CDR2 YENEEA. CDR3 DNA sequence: TGTGCCAGCAGCCCCACTTTTTTGGGGGCAGTGGGTGGCTACACCTTC. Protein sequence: CASSPTFLGAVGGYTF.

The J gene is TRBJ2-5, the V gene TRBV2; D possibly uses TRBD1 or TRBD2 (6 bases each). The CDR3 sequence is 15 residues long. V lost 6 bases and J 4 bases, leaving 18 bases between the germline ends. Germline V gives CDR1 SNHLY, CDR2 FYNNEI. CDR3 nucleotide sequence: TGTGCCAGCAGGGGGACTCAGGGGACGGGAGAGACCCAGTACTTC. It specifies CASRGTQGTGETQYF.

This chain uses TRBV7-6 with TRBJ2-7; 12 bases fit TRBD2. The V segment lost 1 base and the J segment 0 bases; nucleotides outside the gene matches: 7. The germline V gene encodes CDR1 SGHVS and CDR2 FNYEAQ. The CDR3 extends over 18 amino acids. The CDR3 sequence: CASSLGGLAGPSSYEQYF. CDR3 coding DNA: TGTGCCAGCAGCTTAGGTGGACTAGCGGGACCATCCTCCTACGAGCAGTACTTC.

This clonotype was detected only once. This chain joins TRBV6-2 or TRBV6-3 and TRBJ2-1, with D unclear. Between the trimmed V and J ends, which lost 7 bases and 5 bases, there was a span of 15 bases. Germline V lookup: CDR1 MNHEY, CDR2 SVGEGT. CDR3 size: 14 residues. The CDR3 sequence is CASTLRLDHNEQFF. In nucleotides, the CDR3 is TGTGCCAGCACCTTACGACTGGACCACAATGAGCAGTTCTTC.

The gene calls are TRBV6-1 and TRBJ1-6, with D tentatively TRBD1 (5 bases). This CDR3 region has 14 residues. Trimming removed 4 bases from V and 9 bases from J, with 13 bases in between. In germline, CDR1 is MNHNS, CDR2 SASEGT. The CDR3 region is CASSGSGIASPLHF. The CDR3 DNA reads TGTGCCAGCAGTGGGTCAGGGATCGCTTCACCCCTCCACTTT.

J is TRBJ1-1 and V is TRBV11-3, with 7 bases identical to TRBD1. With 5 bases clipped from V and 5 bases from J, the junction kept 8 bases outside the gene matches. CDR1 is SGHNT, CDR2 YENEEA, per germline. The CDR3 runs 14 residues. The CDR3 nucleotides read TGTGCCAGCAGCCCCGGACAGGATGGGACTGAAGCTTTCTTT. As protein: CASSPGQDGTEAFF.

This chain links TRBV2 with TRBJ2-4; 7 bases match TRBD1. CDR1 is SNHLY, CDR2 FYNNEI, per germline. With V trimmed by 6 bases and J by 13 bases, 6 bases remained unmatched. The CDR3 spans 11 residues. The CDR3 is CASSPDRVQYF. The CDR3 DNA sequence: TGTGCCAGCAGCCCAGACAGGGTCCAGTACTTC.

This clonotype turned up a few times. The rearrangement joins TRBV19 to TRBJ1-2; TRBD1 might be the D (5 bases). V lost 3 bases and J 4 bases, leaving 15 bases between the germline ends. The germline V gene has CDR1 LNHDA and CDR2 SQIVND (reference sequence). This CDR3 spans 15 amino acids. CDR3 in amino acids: CASSISTAESYGYTF. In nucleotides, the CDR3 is TGTGCCAGTAGTATTTCGACAGCCGAAAGCTATGGCTACACCTTC.

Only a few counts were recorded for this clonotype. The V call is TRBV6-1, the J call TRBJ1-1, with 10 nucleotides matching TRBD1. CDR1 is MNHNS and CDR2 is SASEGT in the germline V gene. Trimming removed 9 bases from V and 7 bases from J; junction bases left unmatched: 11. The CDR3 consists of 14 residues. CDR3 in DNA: TGTGCCAGTACTCGACGGGACAGGGGAGGTGAAGCTTTCTTT. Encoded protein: CASTRRDRGGEAFF.

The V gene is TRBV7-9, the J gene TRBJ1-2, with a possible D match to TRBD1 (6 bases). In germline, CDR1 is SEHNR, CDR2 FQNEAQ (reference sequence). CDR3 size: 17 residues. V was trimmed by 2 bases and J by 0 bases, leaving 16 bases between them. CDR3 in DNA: TGTGCCAGCAGCTTACGGGGGGGCTCTAGGGCTAACTATGGCTACACCTTC. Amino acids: CASSLRGGSRANYGYTF.

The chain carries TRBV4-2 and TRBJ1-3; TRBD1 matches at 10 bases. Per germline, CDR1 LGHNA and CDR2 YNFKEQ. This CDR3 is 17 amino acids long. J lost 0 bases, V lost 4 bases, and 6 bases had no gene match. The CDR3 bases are TGTGCCAGCAGCCGGATGACAGGGGGCGGCTCTGGAAACACCATATATTTT. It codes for CASSRMTGGGSGNTIYF.

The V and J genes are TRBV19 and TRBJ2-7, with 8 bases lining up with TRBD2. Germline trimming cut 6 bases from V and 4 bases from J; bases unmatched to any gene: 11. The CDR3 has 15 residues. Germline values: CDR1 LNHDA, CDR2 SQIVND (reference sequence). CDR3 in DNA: TGTGCCAGTAGCCGGGGGGGGACTCCAAATTACGAGCAGTACTTC. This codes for CASSRGGTPNYEQYF.

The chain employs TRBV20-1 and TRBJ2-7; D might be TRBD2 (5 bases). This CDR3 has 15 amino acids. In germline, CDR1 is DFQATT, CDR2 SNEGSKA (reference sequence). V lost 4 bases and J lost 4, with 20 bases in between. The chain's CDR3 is CSATVPLGSNYEQYF. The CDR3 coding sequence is TGCAGTGCTACGGTCCCGTTGGGGAGTAATTACGAGCAGTACTTC.

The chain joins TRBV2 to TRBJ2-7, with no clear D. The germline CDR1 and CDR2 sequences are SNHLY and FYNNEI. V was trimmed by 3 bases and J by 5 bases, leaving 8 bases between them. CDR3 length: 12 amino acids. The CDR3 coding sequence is TGTGCCAGCAGTGATAGGATCCACGAGCAGTACTTC. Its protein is CASSDRIHEQYF. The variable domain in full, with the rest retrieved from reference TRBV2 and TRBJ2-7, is EPEVTQTPSHQVTQMGQEVILRCVPISNHLYFYWYRQILGQKVEFLVSFYNNEISEKSEIFDDQFSVERPDGSNFTLKIRSTKLEDSAMYFCASSDRIHEQYFGPGTRLTVT.

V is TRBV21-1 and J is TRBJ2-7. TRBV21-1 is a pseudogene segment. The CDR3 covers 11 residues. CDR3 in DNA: TGTGCCAGCAGCGCCCAAGGAGAGCAGTACTTC. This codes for CASSAQGEQYF.

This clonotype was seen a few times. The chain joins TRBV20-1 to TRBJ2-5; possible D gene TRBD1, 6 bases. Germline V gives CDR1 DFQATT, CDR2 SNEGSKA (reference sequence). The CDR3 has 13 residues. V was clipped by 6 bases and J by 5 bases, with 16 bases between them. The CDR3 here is CSAVVGGDETQYF. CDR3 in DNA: TGCAGTGCCGTCGTAGGGGGTGATGAGACCCAGTACTTC.

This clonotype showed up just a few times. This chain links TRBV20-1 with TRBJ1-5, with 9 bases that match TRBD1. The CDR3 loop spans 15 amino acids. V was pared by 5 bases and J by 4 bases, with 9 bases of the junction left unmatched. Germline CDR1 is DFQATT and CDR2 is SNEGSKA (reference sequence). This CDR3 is CSAAGAGQGNQPQHF. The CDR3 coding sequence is TGCAGTGCTGCAGGTGCGGGACAGGGAAATCAGCCCCAGCATTTT.

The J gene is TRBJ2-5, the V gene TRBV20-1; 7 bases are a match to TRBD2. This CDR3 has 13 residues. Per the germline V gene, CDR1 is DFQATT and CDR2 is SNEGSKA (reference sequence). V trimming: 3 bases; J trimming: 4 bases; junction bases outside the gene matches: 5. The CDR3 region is CSARAWGGETQYF. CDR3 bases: TGCAGTGCTAGGGCTTGGGGGGGAGAGACCCAGTACTTC.

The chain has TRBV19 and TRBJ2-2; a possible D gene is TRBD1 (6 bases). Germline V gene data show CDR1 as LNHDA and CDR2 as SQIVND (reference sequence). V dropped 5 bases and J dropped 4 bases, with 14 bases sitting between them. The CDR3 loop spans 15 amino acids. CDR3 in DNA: TGTGCCAGTAGTCCCCAGGGGCTGACCACCGGGGAGCTGTTTTTT. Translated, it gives CASSPQGLTTGELFF.

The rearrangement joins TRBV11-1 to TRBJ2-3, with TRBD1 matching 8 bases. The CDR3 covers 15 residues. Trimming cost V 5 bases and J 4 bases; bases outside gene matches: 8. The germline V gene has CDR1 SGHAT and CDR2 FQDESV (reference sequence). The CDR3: CASSPYGTGADTQYF. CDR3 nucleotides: TGTGCCAGCAGCCCTTACGGGACAGGCGCAGATACGCAGTATTTT.

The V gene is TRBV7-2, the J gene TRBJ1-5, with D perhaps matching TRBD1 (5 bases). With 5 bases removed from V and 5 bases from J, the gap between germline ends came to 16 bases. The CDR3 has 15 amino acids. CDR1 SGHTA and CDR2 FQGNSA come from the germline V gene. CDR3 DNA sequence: TGTGCCAGCAGCCTCGACGGGGGGGACTATCAGCCCCAGCATTTT. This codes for CASSLDGGDYQPQHF.

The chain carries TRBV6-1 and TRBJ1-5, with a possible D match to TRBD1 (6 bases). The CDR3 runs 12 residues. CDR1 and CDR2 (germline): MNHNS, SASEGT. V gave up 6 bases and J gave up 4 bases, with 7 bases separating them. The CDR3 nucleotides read TGTGCCAGCAGCGGACAGAATCAGCCCCAGCATTTT. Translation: CASSGQNQPQHF.

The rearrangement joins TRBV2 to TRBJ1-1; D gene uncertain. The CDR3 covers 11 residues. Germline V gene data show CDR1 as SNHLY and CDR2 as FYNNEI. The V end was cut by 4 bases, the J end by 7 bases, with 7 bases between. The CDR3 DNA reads TGTGCCAGCAGTGGGTTGGGTGAAGCTTTCTTT. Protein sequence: CASSGLGEAFF.

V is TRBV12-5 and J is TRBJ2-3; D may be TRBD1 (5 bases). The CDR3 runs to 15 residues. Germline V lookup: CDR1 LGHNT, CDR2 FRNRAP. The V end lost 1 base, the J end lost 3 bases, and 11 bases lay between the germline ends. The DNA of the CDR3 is TGTGCTAGTGGTTTGGCCTCCCCAGGGACAGATACGCAGTATTTT. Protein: CASGLASPGTDTQYF.